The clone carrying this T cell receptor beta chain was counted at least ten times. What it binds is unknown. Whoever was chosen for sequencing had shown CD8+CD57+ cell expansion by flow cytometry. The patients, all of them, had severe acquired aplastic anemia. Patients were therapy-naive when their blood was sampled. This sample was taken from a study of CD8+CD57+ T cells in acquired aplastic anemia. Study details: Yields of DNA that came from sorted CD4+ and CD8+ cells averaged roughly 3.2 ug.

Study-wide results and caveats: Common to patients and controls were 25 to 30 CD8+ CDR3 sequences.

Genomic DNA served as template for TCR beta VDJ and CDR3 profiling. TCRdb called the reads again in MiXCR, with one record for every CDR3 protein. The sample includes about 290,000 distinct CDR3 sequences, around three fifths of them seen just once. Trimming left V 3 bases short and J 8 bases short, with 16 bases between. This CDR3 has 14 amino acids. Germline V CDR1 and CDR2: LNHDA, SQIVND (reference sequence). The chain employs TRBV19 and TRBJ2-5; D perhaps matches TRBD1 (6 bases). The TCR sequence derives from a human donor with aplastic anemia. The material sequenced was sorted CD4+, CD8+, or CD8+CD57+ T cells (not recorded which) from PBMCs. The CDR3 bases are TGTGCCAGTAGTATTAGTAACAGGGCGGCAACCCAGTACTTC. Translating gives CASSISNRAATQYF.